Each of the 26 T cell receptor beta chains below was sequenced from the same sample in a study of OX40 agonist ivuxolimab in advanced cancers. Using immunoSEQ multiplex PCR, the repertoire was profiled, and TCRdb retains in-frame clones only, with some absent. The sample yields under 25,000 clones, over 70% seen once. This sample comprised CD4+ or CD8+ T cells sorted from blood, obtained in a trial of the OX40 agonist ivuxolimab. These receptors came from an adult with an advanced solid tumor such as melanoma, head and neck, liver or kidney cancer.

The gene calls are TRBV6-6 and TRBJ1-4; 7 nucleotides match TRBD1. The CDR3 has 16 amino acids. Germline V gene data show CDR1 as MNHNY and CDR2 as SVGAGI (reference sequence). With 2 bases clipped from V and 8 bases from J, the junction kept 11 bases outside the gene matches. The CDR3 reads CASSYTEGAGGEKLFF. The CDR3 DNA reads TGTGCCAGCAGTTACACCGAGGGGGCGGGAGGAGAAAAACTGTTTTTT.

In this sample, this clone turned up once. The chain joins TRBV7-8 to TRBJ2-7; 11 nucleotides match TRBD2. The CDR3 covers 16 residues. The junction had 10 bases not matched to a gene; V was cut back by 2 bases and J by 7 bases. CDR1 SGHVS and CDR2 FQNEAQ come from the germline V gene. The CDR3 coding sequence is TGTGCCAGCAGCTTAAGGGCTAGCGGGGGGTTGGGTGAGCAGTACTTC. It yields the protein CASSLRASGGLGEQYF.

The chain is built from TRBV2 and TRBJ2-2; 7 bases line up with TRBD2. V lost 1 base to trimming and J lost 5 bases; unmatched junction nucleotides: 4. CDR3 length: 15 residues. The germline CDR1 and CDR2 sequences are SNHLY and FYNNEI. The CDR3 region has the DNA TGTGCCAGCAGTGAAGTGGGGGGGAAGACCGGGGAGCTGTTTTTT. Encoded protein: CASSEVGGKTGELFF.

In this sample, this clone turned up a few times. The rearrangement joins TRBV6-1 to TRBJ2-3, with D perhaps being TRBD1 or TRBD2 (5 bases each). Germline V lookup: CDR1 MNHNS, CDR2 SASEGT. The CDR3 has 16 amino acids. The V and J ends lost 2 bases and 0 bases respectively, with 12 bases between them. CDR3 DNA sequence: TGTGCCAGCAGTGAAATCGGGGCTAGAAGCACAGATACGCAGTATTTT. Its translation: CASSEIGARSTDTQYF.

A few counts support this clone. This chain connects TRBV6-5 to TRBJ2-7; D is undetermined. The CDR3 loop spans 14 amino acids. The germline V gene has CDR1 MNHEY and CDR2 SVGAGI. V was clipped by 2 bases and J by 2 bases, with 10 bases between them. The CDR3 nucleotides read TGTGCCAGCAGTTACCAGGATGGGGCCTACGAGCAGTACTTC. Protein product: CASSYQDGAYEQYF.

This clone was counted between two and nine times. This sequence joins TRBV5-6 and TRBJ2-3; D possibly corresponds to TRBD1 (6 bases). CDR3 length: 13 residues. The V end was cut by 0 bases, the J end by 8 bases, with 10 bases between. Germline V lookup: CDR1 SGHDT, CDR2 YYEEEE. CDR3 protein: CASSLDREGTQYF. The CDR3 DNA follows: TGTGCCAGCAGCTTGGACAGGGAAGGTACGCAGTATTTT.

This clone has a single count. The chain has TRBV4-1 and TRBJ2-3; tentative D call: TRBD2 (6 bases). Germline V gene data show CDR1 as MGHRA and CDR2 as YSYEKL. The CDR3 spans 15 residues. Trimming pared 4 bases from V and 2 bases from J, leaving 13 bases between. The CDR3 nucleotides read TGCGCCAGCAGCCGCCGGGACTTCAACACAGATACGCAGTATTTT. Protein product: CASSRRDFNTDTQYF.

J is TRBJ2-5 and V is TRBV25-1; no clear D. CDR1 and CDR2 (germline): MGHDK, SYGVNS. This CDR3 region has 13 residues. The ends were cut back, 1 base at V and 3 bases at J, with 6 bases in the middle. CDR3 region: CASSEWSEETQYF. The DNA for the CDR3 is TGTGCCAGCAGTGAATGGTCGGAAGAGACCCAGTACTTC. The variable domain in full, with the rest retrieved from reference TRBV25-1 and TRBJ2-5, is EADIYQTPRYLVIGTGKKITLECSQTMGHDKMYWYQQDPGMELHLIHYSYGVNSTEKGDLSSESTVSRIRTEHFPLTLESARPSHTSQYLCASSEWSEETQYFGPGTRLLVL.

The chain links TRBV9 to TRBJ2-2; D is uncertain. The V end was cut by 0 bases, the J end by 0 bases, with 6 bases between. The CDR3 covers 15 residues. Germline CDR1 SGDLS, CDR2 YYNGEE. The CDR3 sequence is CASSVGATNTGELFF. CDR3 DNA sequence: TGTGCCAGCAGCGTAGGGGCGACGAACACCGGGGAGCTGTTTTTT.

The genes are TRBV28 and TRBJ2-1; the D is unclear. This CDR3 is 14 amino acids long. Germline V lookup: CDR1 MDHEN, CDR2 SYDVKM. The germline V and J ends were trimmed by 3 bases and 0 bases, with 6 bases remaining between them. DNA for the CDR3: TGTGCCAGCAGTTTCGAGAGCTCCTACAATGAGCAGTTCTTC. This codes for CASSFESSYNEQFF.

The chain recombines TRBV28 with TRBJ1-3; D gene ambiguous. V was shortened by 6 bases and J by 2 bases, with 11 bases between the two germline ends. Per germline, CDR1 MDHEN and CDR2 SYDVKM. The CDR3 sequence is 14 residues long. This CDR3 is CASSLIGTGNTIYF. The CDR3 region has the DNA TGTGCCAGCAGCCTCATTGGTACTGGAAACACCATATATTTT.

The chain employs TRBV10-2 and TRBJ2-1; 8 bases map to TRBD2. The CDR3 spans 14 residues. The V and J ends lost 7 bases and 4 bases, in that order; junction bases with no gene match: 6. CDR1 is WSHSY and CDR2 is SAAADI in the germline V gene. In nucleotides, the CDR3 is TGCGCCAGCAAAGACGGGGGGGAATACAATGAGCAGTTCTTC. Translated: CASKDGGEYNEQFF.

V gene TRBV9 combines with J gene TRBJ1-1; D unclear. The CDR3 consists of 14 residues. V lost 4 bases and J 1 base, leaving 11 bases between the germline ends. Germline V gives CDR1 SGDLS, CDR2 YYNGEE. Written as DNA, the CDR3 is TGTGCCAGCAGCCCCGACGACCCGAACACTGAAGCTTTCTTT. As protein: CASSPDDPNTEAFF.

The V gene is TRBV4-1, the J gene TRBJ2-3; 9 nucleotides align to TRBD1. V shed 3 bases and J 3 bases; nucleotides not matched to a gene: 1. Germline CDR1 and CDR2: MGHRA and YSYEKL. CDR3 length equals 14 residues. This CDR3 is CASSHGTGTDTQYF. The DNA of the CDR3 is TGCGCCAGCAGCCATGGGACAGGGACAGATACGCAGTATTTT.

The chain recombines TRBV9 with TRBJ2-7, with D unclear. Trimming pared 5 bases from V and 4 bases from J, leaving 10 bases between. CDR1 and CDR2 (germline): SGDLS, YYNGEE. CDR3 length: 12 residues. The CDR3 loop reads CASRGSGYEQYF. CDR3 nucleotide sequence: TGTGCCAGCAGAGGGTCCGGTTACGAGCAGTACTTC.

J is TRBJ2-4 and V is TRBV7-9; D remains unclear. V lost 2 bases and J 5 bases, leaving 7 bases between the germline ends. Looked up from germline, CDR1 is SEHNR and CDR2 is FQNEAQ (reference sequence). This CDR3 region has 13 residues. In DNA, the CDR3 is TGTGCCAGCAGCTTATCTCCAGAAAACATTCAGTACTTC. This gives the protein CASSLSPENIQYF.

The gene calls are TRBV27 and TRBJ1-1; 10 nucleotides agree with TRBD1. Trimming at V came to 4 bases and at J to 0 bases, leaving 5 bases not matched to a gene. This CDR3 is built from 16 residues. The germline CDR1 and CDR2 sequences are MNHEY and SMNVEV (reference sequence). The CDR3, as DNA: TGTGCCAGCAGTTCCGGGACAGGGGTTGTGAACACTGAAGCTTTCTTT. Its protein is CASSSGTGVVNTEAFF.

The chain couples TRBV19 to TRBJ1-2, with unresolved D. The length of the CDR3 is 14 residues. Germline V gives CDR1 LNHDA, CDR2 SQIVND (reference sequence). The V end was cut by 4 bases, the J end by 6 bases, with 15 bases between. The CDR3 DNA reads TGTGCCAGTAGTAGTTCGGCCGGTTTCCATGGCTACACCTTC. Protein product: CASSSSAGFHGYTF.

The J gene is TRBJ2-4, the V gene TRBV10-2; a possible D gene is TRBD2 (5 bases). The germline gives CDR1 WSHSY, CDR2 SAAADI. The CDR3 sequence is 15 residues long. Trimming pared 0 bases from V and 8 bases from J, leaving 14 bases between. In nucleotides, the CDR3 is TGCGCCAGCAGTGAGTCACTAGGTACAGTCCACATTCAGTACTTC. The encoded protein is CASSESLGTVHIQYF.

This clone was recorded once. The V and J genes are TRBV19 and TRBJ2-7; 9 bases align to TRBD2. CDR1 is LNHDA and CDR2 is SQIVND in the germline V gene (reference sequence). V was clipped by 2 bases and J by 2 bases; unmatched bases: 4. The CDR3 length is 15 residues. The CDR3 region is CASSISPSGTYEQYF. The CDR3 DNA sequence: TGTGCCAGTAGTATAAGCCCTAGCGGGACCTACGAGCAGTACTTC.

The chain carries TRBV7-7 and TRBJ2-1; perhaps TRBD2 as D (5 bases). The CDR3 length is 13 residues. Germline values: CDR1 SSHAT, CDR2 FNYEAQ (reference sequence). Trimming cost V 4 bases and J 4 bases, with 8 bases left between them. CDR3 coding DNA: TGTGCCAGCAGCTCCGGGGATTACAATGAGCAGTTCTTC. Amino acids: CASSSGDYNEQFF.

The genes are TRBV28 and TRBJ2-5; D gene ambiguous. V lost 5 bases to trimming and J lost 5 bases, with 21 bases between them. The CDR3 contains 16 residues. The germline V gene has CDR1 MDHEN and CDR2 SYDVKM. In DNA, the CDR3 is TGTGCCAGCAGTCCGATTGGGGAAATAAGCAAGGAGACCCAGTACTTC. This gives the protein CASSPIGEISKETQYF.

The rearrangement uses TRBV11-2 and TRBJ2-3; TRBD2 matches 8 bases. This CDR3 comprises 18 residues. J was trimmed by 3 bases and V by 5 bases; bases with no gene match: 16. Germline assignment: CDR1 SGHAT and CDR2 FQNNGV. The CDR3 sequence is CASSPDSLAGPQTDTQYF. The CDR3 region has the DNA TGTGCCAGCAGCCCGGATTCCTTAGCGGGGCCTCAAACAGATACGCAGTATTTT.

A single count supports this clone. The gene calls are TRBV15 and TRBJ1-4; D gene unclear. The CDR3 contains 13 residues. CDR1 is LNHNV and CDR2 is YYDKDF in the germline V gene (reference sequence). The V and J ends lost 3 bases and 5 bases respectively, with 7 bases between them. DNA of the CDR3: TGTGCCACCAGCAGCAACAGAAATGAAAAACTGTTTTTT. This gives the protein CATSSNRNEKLFF. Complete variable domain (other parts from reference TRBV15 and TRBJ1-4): DAMVIQNPRYQVTQFGKPVTLSCSQTLNHNVMYWYQQKSSQAPKLLFHYYDKDFNNEADTPDNFQSRRPNTSFCFLDIRSPGLGDTAMYLCATSSNRNEKLFFGSGTQLSVL.

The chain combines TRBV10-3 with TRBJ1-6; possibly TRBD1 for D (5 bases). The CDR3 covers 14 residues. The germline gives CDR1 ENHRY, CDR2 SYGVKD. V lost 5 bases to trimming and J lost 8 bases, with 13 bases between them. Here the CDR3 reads CAISSGTLDSPLHF. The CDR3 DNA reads TGTGCCATCAGTTCGGGGACGTTGGATTCACCCCTCCACTTT.

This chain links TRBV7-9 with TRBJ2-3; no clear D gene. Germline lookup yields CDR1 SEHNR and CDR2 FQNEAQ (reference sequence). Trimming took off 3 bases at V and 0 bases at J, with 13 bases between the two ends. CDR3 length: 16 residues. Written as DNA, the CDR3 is TGTGCCAGCAGCTTCCGTGGAAGGAAGAGCACAGATACGCAGTATTTT. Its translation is CASSFRGRKSTDTQYF.